This T cell receptor (beta chain) appears in the sequencing data of a study of blood T cell repertoires in COVID-19 (dated by TCRdb to the early 2020s). Looking at the study overall: Collaborator samples came from the United States, Italy and Spain and covered acute and convalescent phases of COVID-19. The material from the prospective study consisted of cDNA or gDNA derived from T cells, B-cell-depleted T cells, or PBMCs. Deeply sampled blood TCRbeta repertoires from subjects exposed to, actively infected with, or recovered from COVID-19 were included in the dataset. The repertoires were released in a freely available public database intended as a resource for research on the immune response to SARS-CoV-2. The samples were drawn from two sources: the first 160 participants of the ongoing ImmuneRACE study, and fewer than 1,500 subjects contributed by 6 global collaborators. A de-identified subject ID, COVID-19 status, age in years and sex were almost always included in the sample metadata. HLA class I and class II types, where available, came from metadata supplied by the sample provider rather than from assay-based typing.

Study-wide conclusions, independent of this receptor: How much clinical and demographic metadata was included differed by source and by participant, and the metadata was provided uncurated.

Measured from the cysteine to the phenylalanine, the CDR3 is 16 residues long. Here the CDR3 DNA is all that survives: 48 bases in frame from base 1. Looking up the germline V gene (reference sequence) yields CDR1 WNHNN and CDR2 SYGVQD. The germline V and J ends show losses of 0 bases and 5 bases respectively, and no gene match explains 10 bases of the junction. As to this clone: The specificity of this receptor is unknown. No qualities accompany the bases; no much larger clone lies one base away.

The immunoSEQ Assay, a bias-controlled multiplex PCR, was used to amplify TCRbeta CDR3 regions from genomic DNA. In the original analysis: Within the assay, amplification of reference gene primers was used to estimate how many nucleated cells each sample contained. To quantify the absolute abundance of each unique TCRbeta CDR3 rearrangement, sequence reads were collapsed and filtered. Productive Simpson clonality was computed per sample as the square root of Simpson's diversity index over productive rearrangements. TCRdb limited this immuneACCESS table to in-frame rearrangements with V and J called. A share of clones is missing; checked studies link under half to unresolved V genes, and the rest is unexplained. Clone size and V and J calls were adopted from that table, with D and trimming inferred from the DNA. The sample table lists about 170,000 clones, under 85% of them with a count of one. The ten largest clones capture 2.5% to 3% of the sample.

Whole blood was collected in K2EDTA tubes by collaborating institutions according to the institutions' own protocols. For TCRbeta analysis, collaborators shipped samples as frozen whole blood, isolated PBMCs, or DNA extracted from either of those sample types. This clonotype originated in a man between 65 and 85 years old with acute or convalescent COVID-19. The chain couples TRBV10-1 to TRBJ2-7, with TRBD1 matching 7 junction bases. The material sequenced was peripheral blood. The DNA sequence is given as TGCGCCAGCAGTGAGTCCCATGGGACAGTAGGGGACGAGCAGTACTTC. Translated, this is CASSESHGTVGDEQYF.